A selection of T cell receptor beta chains follows, all from one sample in a study of blood T cells in healthy people across ages. TCRdb passed the 5' RACE reads through MiXCR, listing each CDR3 protein once. Of about 670,000 distinct CDR3 sequences in the sample, 40% to 45% were seen once. Sequencing was performed on blood. The receptors come from a man older than 75 in good health. CDR3s include the opening cysteine and the closing phenylalanine or tryptophan. D genes are given only for firm matches. Not every row has a clone size; where given, it reads once, few, many or a size class.

j_gene	abundance	v_gene	d_gene	CDR3nt	CDR3aa
TRBJ2-7	-	TRBV15	TRBD1	TGTGCCACCAGCCTCATCAGGGGGCAGAACGAGCAGTACTTC	CATSLIRGQNEQYF
TRBJ1-5	-	TRBV6-2/TRBV6-3	-	TGTGCCAGCGGCCGAGGGGGAAGTCAGCCCCAGCATTTT	CASGRGGSQPQHF
TRBJ1-6	few	TRBV7-2	-	TGTGCCAGCAGCTTAGTAGCAGACTATAATTCACCCCTCCACTTT	CASSLVADYNSPLHF
TRBJ2-1	-	TRBV20-1	TRBD2	TGCAGTGCTAGAAATAGCGGGGGTCCAAGCTCCTACAATGAGCAGTTCTTC	CSARNSGGPSSYNEQFF
TRBJ2-2	few	TRBV20-1	-	TGCAGTGCTAGAGAAGGTACCGGGGAGCTGTTTTTT	CSAREGTGELFF
TRBJ1-1	-	TRBV4-3	-	TGCGCCAGCAGTCGCATTGCGGCAGGGCGCGGATGGGAGACTGAAGCTTTCTTT	CASSRIAAGRGWETEAFF
TRBJ2-5	few	TRBV6-5	-	TGTGCCAGCAGCCCCCGTCTCCCGCTGGGTGGCGAGACCCAGTACTTC	CASSPRLPLGGETQYF
TRBJ2-5	few	TRBV7-9	-	TGTGCCAGCAGCTTCTGGGCGAGATTTCAGACCCAGTACTTC	CASSFWARFQTQYF
TRBJ2-2	few	TRBV9	-	TGTGCCAGCACCATGGACAGATCGAACACCGGGGAGCTGTTTTTT	CASTMDRSNTGELFF
TRBJ1-4	-	TRBV7-2	-	TGTGCCAGCAGCTGGACGGAAGAAAAACTGTTTTTT	CASSWTEEKLFF
TRBJ2-3	-	TRBV12-3/TRBV12-4	-	TGTGCCACCGAGAGAGTGGGTGCAGATACGCAGTATTTT	CATERVGADTQYF
TRBJ1-5	-	TRBV12-3/TRBV12-4	-	TGTGCCAGCAGTTTCTCTGCCATCAATCAGCCCCAGCATTTT	CASSFSAINQPQHF
TRBJ2-7	few	TRBV24-1	-	TGTGCCACCAGTGATGCGGACAGTCCCCTCAGCGAGCAGTACTTC	CATSDADSPLSEQYF
TRBJ2-7	few	TRBV20-1	-	TGCAGTGCTAGAGTGTTTGGTGGAGGGGGAGTTTCCTACGAGCAGTACTTC	CSARVFGGGGVSYEQYF
TRBJ1-3	-	TRBV9	-	TGTGCCAGCAGCGCTCAGCCTTCGGGGCCTGGAAACACCATATATTTT	CASSAQPSGPGNTIYF
TRBJ1-6	few	TRBV3-1	-	TGTGCCAGCAGCCCTACCGTGAACAGCTATAATTCACCCCTCCACTTT	CASSPTVNSYNSPLHF
TRBJ1-2	many	TRBV7-2	-	TGTGCCAGCAGCTTAGGACAGCTCTCCTATGGCTACACCTTC	CASSLGQLSYGYTF
TRBJ2-3	-	TRBV6-2/TRBV6-3	-	TGTGCCAGCAGTTATGGGACCCCGTGTACGCAGTATTTT	CASSYGTPCTQYF
TRBJ1-4	-	TRBV2	TRBD1	TGTGCCAGCAGTGAAGGGGGGACAGGGCGAGAAAAACTGTTTTTT	CASSEGGTGREKLFF
TRBJ2-5	-	TRBV20-1	TRBD2	TGCAGTGCTAGGTCCTTTTCCGGGACATTCGGGGGGGAGCGGTACTTC	CSARSFSGTFGGERYF
TRBJ1-1	-	TRBV20-1	-	TGCAGTGCTCCGGCCAGCAGTGGTGAAGCTTTCTTT	CSAPASSGEAFF
TRBJ2-1	few	TRBV4-3	-	TGCGCCAGCAGCCAAGATCATGGGGGATTGTACAATGAGCAGTTCTTC	CASSQDHGGLYNEQFF
TRBJ1-2	-	TRBV12-3/TRBV12-4	-	TGTGCCAGCAGTTTACTCAGGGGCGACTATGGCTACACCTTC	CASSLLRGDYGYTF
TRBJ2-5	few	TRBV5-1	-	TGCGCCAGCAGCCCGAGGGGGGGTACTCAAGAGACCCAGTACTTC	CASSPRGGTQETQYF
TRBJ2-7	-	TRBV12-3/TRBV12-4	TRBD1	TGTGCCAGCACCCTCGAAGGGACAGGTGCCTACGAGCAGTACTTC	CASTLEGTGAYEQYF
TRBJ1-2	-	TRBV24-1	-	TGTGCCACCAGTGAAGGGCCTCTATCGGACTACACCTTC	CATSEGPLSDYTF
TRBJ1-4	-	TRBV7-9	TRBD1	TGTGCCAGCAGCTTAGGGGACAGGAATATTCGAGAAAAACTGTTTTTT	CASSLGDRNIREKLFF
TRBJ2-2	few	TRBV6-2/TRBV6-3	-	TGTGCCAGCAGTTACCCAAAGAACACCGGGGAGCTGTTTTTT	CASSYPKNTGELFF
TRBJ2-3	-	TRBV28	-	TGTACCAGCAGTTTTGGGAGCCAAGTTAGGGATACGCAGTATTTT	CTSSFGSQVRDTQYF
TRBJ2-1	-	TRBV4-3	-	TGCGCCAGCAGCCAAGACCGCCCCTCCAATGAGCAGTTCTTC	CASSQDRPSNEQFF
TRBJ2-2	few	TRBV12-3/TRBV12-4	TRBD1	TGTGCCAGCAGTTTCTTCGCGGGACAGGGGGCGACCGGGGAGCTGTTTTTT	CASSFFAGQGATGELFF
TRBJ1-1	-	TRBV7-2	-	TGTGCCAGCAGCCCTCTAAGATGGCAGAACACGGAAGCTTTCTTT	CASSPLRWQNTEAFF
TRBJ1-5	-	TRBV7-9	TRBD1	TGTGCCAGCAGCTTACAGGGGGCAAATCAGCCCCAGCATTTT	CASSLQGANQPQHF
TRBJ2-7	-	TRBV15	-	TGTGCCACCAGCAGAGATCCAGGCGGCAGCTCCTACAATGAGCAGTACTTC	CATSRDPGGSSYNEQYF
TRBJ1-4	-	TRBV6-1	-	TGTGCCAGCAGTGGAGAGACAGATAATGAAAAACTGTTTTTT	CASSGETDNEKLFF
TRBJ2-5	few	TRBV12-3/TRBV12-4	-	TGTGCCAGCAGTGAAGGGCCCTCACAAGAGACCCAGTACTTC	CASSEGPSQETQYF
TRBJ2-1	-	TRBV6-5	-	TGTGCCAGCTTAGGAGAAAACAATGAGCAGTTCTTC	CASLGENNEQFF
TRBJ2-3	-	TRBV12-3/TRBV12-4	-	TGTGCCAGCAGCCAGGAGTGGCTCTCCACAGATACGCAGTATTTT	CASSQEWLSTDTQYF
TRBJ2-5	few	TRBV5-1	-	TGCGCCAGCAGCTTGGCCTGGAGGCAAAAAGAGACCCAGTACTTC	CASSLAWRQKETQYF